This TCR beta chain appears in the sequencing data of a study of T and B cells in COVID-19 patients. Overall study: The recovered cohort's median age was about 31 years, versus less than 70 years in active infection.

BIOMED2 TRB-A/B primer pools were used in multiplex TRB PCR. A single record per CDR3 protein comes from TCRdb applying MiXCR to the multiplex PCR reads. The table has a few thousand distinct CDR3 sequences, approximately 23% seen once. Trimming removed 0 bases from V and 0 bases from J, with 3 bases in between. The germline V gene encodes CDR1 SGHRS and CDR2 YFSETQ. There are 13 residues in the CDR3. TRB was amplified from approximately 250-480 ng of blood genomic DNA. The clonotype originates from a human donor with active COVID-19. Sequenced input: blood. The rearrangement uses TRBV5-1 and TRBJ1-1; no firm D call. The CDR3 region is CASSLGLNTEAFF. DNA of the CDR3: TGCGCCAGCAGCTTGGGACTGAACACTGAAGCTTTCTTT.